The sequence of this T cell receptor (beta chain) was determined in a study of cytomegalovirus exposure and HLA in healthy donors. Study-level results: A later analysis linked 16,951 TCR beta sequences to HLA alleles at 0.05 false discovery rate.

Primers: 60 Vbeta forward and 13 Jbeta reverse. As originally analysed: A follow-up analysis tallied approximately 85 million unique TCR beta chains, 9 million to 11 million shared. The protocol was immunoSEQ multiplex PCR, while the TCRdb copy is restricted to in-frame clones and leaves out a portion. D and trimming were read from the DNA, whereas the V and J calls and clone size are those reported in that table. The data show about 130,000 clones, approximately 10% seen once. There are 14 residues in the CDR3. V shed 4 bases and J shed 6 bases, with 12 bases lying between them. CDR1 LNHDA and CDR2 SQIVND come from the germline V gene (reference sequence). Worth noting for this clone: Antigen specificity is unknown.

The TCR comes from a woman aged 18-29 years in good health and CMV-seropositive. Sequencing input: PBMCs. This chain uses TRBV19 with TRBJ2-2, with D possibly TRBD2 on 5 matching bases. The CDR3 is CASSTPTRAGELFF. The CDR3 nucleotides read TGTGCCAGTAGTACCCCTACTAGGGCCGGGGAGCTGTTTTTT.